These T cell receptor beta chains were read from a single sample in a study of OX40 agonist ivuxolimab in advanced cancers. The assay was immunoSEQ multiplex PCR, and TCRdb's table has in-frame clones only and misses some. This table has about 46,000 clones, roughly nine tenths appearing once. Sequencing was performed on CD4+ or CD8+ T cells sorted from blood, taken in a trial of the OX40 agonist ivuxolimab. These receptors were collected from an adult with an advanced solid tumor such as melanoma, head and neck, liver or kidney cancer. Both conserved end residues are part of each CDR3. Fields, in order: J gene, D gene, clone size, V gene, CDR3 DNA, CDR3 protein. D genes are given only for firm matches. The size field is filled for only some rows; it gives once, few, many or a size class.

TRBJ2-1 TRBD2 NA TRBV7-2 TGTGCCAGCAGCTTAGGGTCTAGCGGGAGCAATGAGCAGTTCTTC CASSLGSSGSNEQFF
TRBJ2-5 NA NA TRBV11-2 TGTGCCAGCAGCCCATCCTCCGAGACCCAGTACTTC CASSPSSETQYF
TRBJ1-4 NA NA TRBV6-1 TGTGCCAGCAGTGAAGCTTACAGGACTAATGAAAAACTGTTTTTT CASSEAYRTNEKLFF
TRBJ2-7 TRBD1 NA TRBV10-3 TGTGCCATCAGTCTAAGGGACAGCCAAAACTCCTACGAGCAGTACTTC CAISLRDSQNSYEQYF
TRBJ1-1 NA NA TRBV5-1 TGCGCCAGCAGCTTTAATGCGGGACACTCAAACACTGAAGCTTTCTTT CASSFNAGHSNTEAFF
TRBJ2-7 NA NA TRBV19 TGTGCCAGTAGTTTAGGGGATACCTACGAGCAGTACTTC CASSLGDTYEQYF
TRBJ1-5 NA NA TRBV7-8 TGTGCCAGCAGCATACGAAGCAGGGGCGAGAATCAGCCCCAGCATTTT CASSIRSRGENQPQHF
TRBJ1-2 TRBD1 NA TRBV28 TGTGCCAGCAGTTTAGCCGGGGACAGGGGTAGCTATGGCTACACCTTC CASSLAGDRGSYGYTF
TRBJ2-5 NA NA TRBV28 TGTGCCAGCAGTTTAGACGGTGGCTACCAAGAGACCCAGTACTTC CASSLDGGYQETQYF
TRBJ2-3 TRBD1 NA TRBV9 TGTGCCAGCAGCGTACAGGGGGCGGGCACAGATACGCAGTATTTT CASSVQGAGTDTQYF
TRBJ1-1 TRBD1 once TRBV9 TGTGCCAGCAGCGCGGGACAGGGGCTCGTGAACACTGAAGCTTTCTTT CASSAGQGLVNTEAFF
TRBJ2-2 NA NA TRBV2 TGTGCCAGCAGTGATAGGGAGCTGTTTTTT CASSDRELFF
TRBJ2-7 TRBD2 NA TRBV9 TGTGCCAGCAGCGTAGGGTCTGACGGGAGGGCCTACGAGCAGTACTTC CASSVGSDGRAYEQYF
TRBJ1-2 TRBD1 NA TRBV10-3 TGTGCCATCAGTGAGACAGGGGGCGCCTATGGCTACACCTTC CAISETGGAYGYTF
TRBJ2-7 TRBD2 once TRBV9 TGTGCCAGCAGCCCAGGGACTAGCGGGGGCTACGAGCAGTACTTC CASSPGTSGGYEQYF
TRBJ2-7 NA NA TRBV7-2 TGTGCCAGCAGCTTCCTCCGGACAGTCTTTTACGAGCAGTACTTC CASSFLRTVFYEQYF
TRBJ2-7 TRBD1 NA TRBV7-6 TGTGCCAGCAGCTTAGATACTTCAGGAAGGGGGCTCGAGCAGTACTTC CASSLDTSGRGLEQYF
TRBJ1-2 TRBD1 NA TRBV5-4 TGTGCCAGCAGCCCCATGTTGGGACAGGGGAACTATGGCTACACCTTC CASSPMLGQGNYGYTF
TRBJ2-1 TRBD1 once TRBV6-5 TGTGCCAGCAGTTATAACAGGGGTGTAGGTAATGAGCAGTTCTTC CASSYNRGVGNEQFF
TRBJ2-7 NA NA TRBV29-1 TGCAGCGTTGAAGTCCAACAGGGTTCCTACGAGCAGTACTTC CSVEVQQGSYEQYF
TRBJ1-1 TRBD1 NA TRBV5-1 TGCGCCAGCAGCTCTAGGGGGCTGAACACTGAAGCTTTCTTT CASSSRGLNTEAFF
TRBJ2-7 NA once TRBV6-1 TGTGCCAGCAATGCCCGGGGGAACTACGAGCAGTACTTC CASNARGNYEQYF
TRBJ2-2 TRBD2 NA TRBV27 TGTGCCAGCAGTTTAGGAGCGGGAGGGGCGACCGGGGAGCTGTTTTTT CASSLGAGGATGELFF
TRBJ1-2 TRBD1 NA TRBV7-9 TGTGCCAGCAGCTTAGACAGGGGAGGCTACACCTTC CASSLDRGGYTF
TRBJ1-2 TRBD1 NA TRBV2 TGTGCCAGCAAGAAAGGACAGGGGGTTTATGGCTACACCTTC CASKKGQGVYGYTF
TRBJ2-5 NA NA TRBV9 TGTGCCAGCAGCGTAACTACACACCCTGGTCAAGAGACCCAGTACTTC CASSVTTHPGQETQYF
TRBJ2-3 NA NA TRBV7-3 TGTGCCAGCAGCTTAAACGGAGATACGCAGTATTTT CASSLNGDTQYF
TRBJ2-3 TRBD1 NA TRBV5-1 TGCGCCAGCAGCTCCCTCGGGACAGGGACGGTCCCAGATACGCAGTATTTT CASSSLGTGTVPDTQYF
TRBJ2-2 NA many TRBV30 TGTGCCTGGAGTGTACTAGGGGCGTCGGCCGGGGAGCTGTTTTTT CAWSVLGASAGELFF
TRBJ1-5 NA NA TRBV5-6 TGTGCCAGCAGCTTGGGGACAAATAATCAGCCCCAGCATTTT CASSLGTNNQPQHF
TRBJ2-1 NA NA TRBV6-5 TGTGCCAGCAGTCCAGAAGAAAGCTCCTACAATGAGCAGTTCTTC CASSPEESSYNEQFF
TRBJ2-5 NA NA TRBV18 TGTGCCAGCTCGCTTAAACAAGAGACCCAGTACTTC CASSLKQETQYF
TRBJ2-2 NA NA TRBV7-9 TGTGCCAGCAGCTTTTGGGACGAAGACACCGGGGAGCTGTTTTTT CASSFWDEDTGELFF
TRBJ2-7 TRBD2 NA TRBV5-6 TGTGCCAGCAGCTCGGTCCCGACTAGCGGGATCCAGAACGAGCAGTACTTC CASSSVPTSGIQNEQYF
TRBJ2-7 NA NA TRBV11-3 TGTGCCAGCAGCTCGGACTGGGGCGAGCAGTACTTC CASSSDWGEQYF
TRBJ2-1 NA NA TRBV6-1 TGTGCCAGCAAGAGGGACTTTAGCTCCTACAATGAGCAGTTCTTC CASKRDFSSYNEQFF
TRBJ1-2 TRBD1 NA TRBV2 TGTGCCAGCAGCGCGGACAGGGCGGATGGCTACACCTTC CASSADRADGYTF